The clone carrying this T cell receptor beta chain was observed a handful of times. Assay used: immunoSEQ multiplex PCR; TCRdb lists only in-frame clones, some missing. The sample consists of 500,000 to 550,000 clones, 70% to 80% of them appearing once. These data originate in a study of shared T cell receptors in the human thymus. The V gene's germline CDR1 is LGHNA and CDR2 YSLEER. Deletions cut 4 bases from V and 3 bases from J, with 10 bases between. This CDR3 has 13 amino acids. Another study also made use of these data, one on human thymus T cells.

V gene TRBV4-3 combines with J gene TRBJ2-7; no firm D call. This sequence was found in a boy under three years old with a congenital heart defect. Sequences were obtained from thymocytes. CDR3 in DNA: TGCGCCAGCAGCCCCTCTACCCTCTACGAGCAGTACTTC. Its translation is CASSPSTLYEQYF.